This T cell receptor beta chain was sequenced in a study of OX40 agonist ivuxolimab in advanced cancers. Study observations and caveats: CD4+ T cells averaged fewer expanded clones than CD8+ T cells.

Produced via immunoSEQ multiplex PCR; TCRdb's table is partial and in-frame only. The table shows about 73,000 clones, with around nine tenths occurring only once. CDR3 size: 15 residues. V lost 0 bases, J lost 4 bases, and 10 bases lay in between. Germline V lookup: CDR1 MNHEY, CDR2 SVGAGI. A remark on this clone: Antigen: not known.

The V gene is TRBV6-5, the J gene TRBJ1-3; unclear D gene. The sequence came from an adult with an advanced solid tumor such as melanoma, head and neck, liver or kidney cancer. The input for sequencing was CD4+ or CD8+ T cells sorted from blood, taken in a trial of the OX40 agonist ivuxolimab. In DNA, the CDR3 is TGTGCCAGCAGTTACTCAAAGGGTTTCGGAAACACCATATATTTT. Its protein is CASSYSKGFGNTIYF.